These 7 T cell receptor beta chains originate from one sample sequenced in a study of T cells in Graves' hyperthyroidism and ophthalmopathy. The investigators amplified TCR beta CDR3 regions from RNA transcripts. RT-PCR in the first round (using the HTBI primer set) targeted the TCR CDR3. Each CDR3 protein is one row after TCRdb ran MiXCR on the multiplex PCR reads. Of roughly 500,000 distinct CDR3 sequences detected, roughly 14% appear once; the ten largest clones hold roughly 5.7%. The material sequenced was blood. The source is a woman aged 30 to 39 with Graves' hyperthyroidism that later progressed to Graves' ophthalmopathy.

Here the CDR3 DNA reads TGTGCCACCAGTGGGGCCGCGGGGGATGAAAAACTGTTTTTT. Amino acid sequence: CATSGAAGDEKLFF. The chain is built from TRBV24-1 and TRBJ1-4, with D maybe TRBD1 (5 bases). Germline V gene sequence: CDR1 KGHDR, CDR2 SFDVKD. This CDR3 has 14 residues. The V end was cut by 5 bases, the J end by 6 bases, with 12 bases between.

This sequence joins TRBV28 and TRBJ1-1; D remains ambiguous. V lost 5 bases, J lost 12 bases, and 25 bases lay in between. In germline, CDR1 is MDHEN, CDR2 SYDVKM. CDR3 length: 15 residues. The CDR3 DNA reads as TGTGCCAGCAGTCCCCGGCCGGTTGACCGCCCACAACCTTTCTTT. It translates to CASSPRPVDRPQPFF.

This clonotype was seen repeatedly, ten times or more. The gene calls are TRBV28 and TRBJ2-1; tentatively, D is TRBD1 (5 bases). This CDR3 is 17 amino acids long. Trimming left V 1 base short and J 8 bases short, with 21 bases between. CDR1 MDHEN and CDR2 SYDVKM come from the germline V gene. CDR3 nucleotides: TGTGCCAGCAGTTTATTACACCCCAGGGTGTACTTCCATGAGCAGTTCTTC. Translating gives CASSLLHPRVYFHEQFF. Together with reference TRBV28 and TRBJ2-1, the CDR3 gives the full variable domain: DVKVTQSSRYLVKRTGEKVFLECVQDMDHENMFWYRQDPGLGLRLIYFSYDVKMKEKGDIPEGYSVSREKKERFSLILESASTNQTSMYLCASSLLHPRVYFHEQFFGPGTRLTVL.

About this clonotype itself: Being one base from a much bigger clone, this may be a read error. The rearrangement joins TRBV5-1 to TRBJ2-4; the D gene is possibly TRBD2 (6 bases). CDR3 length equals 16 residues. The germline V gene encodes CDR1 SGHRS and CDR2 YFSETQ. Written as DNA, the CDR3 is TGCGCCAGCAGCTTGGCCGCCGGGAGCTCAAAAAACATGCAGTACTTC. Translating gives CASSLAAGSSKNMQYF. Together with reference TRBV5-1 and TRBJ2-4, the CDR3 gives the full variable domain: KAGVTQTPRYLIKTRGQQVTLSCSPISGHRSVSWYQQTPGQGLQFLFEYFSETQRNKGNFPGRFSGRQFSNSRSEMNVSTLELGDSALYLCASSLAAGSSKNMQYFGAGTRLSVL.

The V and J genes are TRBV30 and TRBJ2-1; D remains unclear. This CDR3 region has 10 residues. Trimming removed 5 bases from V and 7 bases from J, with 6 bases in between. Per the germline V gene, CDR1 is GTSNPN and CDR2 is SVGIG (reference sequence). CDR3 sequence: CAWGDNEQFF. The CDR3 DNA sequence: TGTGCCTGGGGTGATAATGAGCAGTTCTTC.

The V call is TRBV20-1, the J call TRBJ2-7; 7 positions agree with TRBD1. The V gene end was trimmed by 6 bases and the J gene end by 2 bases; junction bases not matched to a gene: 10. This CDR3 contains 14 residues. Germline CDR1 reads DFQATT; CDR2 reads SNEGSKA (reference sequence). The CDR3 DNA reads TGCAGTGCCGCCGGGGTGGGACAGACCTACGAGCAGTACTTC. It yields the protein CSAAGVGQTYEQYF.

This clonotype has more than one count but fewer than ten. The chain couples TRBV19 to TRBJ1-4, with a possible D match to TRBD1 (6 bases). This CDR3 has 17 amino acids. Trimming removed 3 bases from V and 8 bases from J, with 22 bases in between. Per germline, CDR1 LNHDA and CDR2 SQIVND (reference sequence). CDR3 nucleotide sequence: TGTGCCAGTAGTATCGGGGTCGGGGGCGCCGTCGGCGAAAAACTGTTTTTT. Its translation: CASSIGVGGAVGEKLFF.